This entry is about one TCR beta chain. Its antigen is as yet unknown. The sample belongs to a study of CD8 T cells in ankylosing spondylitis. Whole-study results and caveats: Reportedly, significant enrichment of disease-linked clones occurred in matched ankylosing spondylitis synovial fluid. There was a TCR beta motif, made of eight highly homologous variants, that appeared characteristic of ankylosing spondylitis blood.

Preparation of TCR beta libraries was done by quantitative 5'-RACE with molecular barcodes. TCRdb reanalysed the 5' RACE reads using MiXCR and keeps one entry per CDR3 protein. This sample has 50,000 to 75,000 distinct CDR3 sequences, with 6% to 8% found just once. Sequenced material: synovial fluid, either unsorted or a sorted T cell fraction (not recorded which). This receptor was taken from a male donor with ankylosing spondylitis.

As DNA, the CDR3 is TGCGCCAGCAGCCCCTCCTCTCCAGGGGGCTCCTACAATGAGCAGTTCTTC. It codes for CASSPSSPGGSYNEQFF. V usage is TRBV5-1 and J usage is TRBJ2-1; 7 bases line up with TRBD1. The CDR3 length is 17 residues. The germline gives CDR1 SGHRS, CDR2 YFSETQ. Trimming at V came to 4 bases and at J to 0 bases, leaving 10 bases not matched to a gene.